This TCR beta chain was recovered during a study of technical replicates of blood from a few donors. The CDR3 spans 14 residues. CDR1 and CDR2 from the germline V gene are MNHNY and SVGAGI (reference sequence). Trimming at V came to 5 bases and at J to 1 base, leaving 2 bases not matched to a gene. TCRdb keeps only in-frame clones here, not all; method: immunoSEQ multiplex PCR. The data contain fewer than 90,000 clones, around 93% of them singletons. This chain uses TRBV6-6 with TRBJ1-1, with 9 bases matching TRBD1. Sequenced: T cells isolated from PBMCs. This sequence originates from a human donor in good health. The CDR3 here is CASSGGQGNTEAFF. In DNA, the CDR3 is TGTGCCAGCAGTGGGGGACAGGGGAACACTGAAGCTTTCTTT.